The sequence of this T cell receptor (beta chain) was determined in a study of T cells in narcolepsy. Study-level information: Patients with NT1 or NT2 and healthy control donors were enrolled.

This table comes from immunoSEQ multiplex PCR, and its TCRdb copy is limited to in-frame clones, with some not included. In the table there are 30,000 to 40,000 clones, approximately 77% of which are singletons. With respect to this clone: Its cognate antigen is unknown.

The CDR3 contains 14 residues. V was clipped by 5 bases and J by 7 bases, with 15 bases between them. Germline CDR1 MNHEY, CDR2 SMNVEV (reference sequence). Points from the study as a whole: Comparing one patient's CSF and blood CD4+ clonotypes highlighted HCRT- and TRIB2-specific autoreactive clonotypes. No autoreactive T cell clone sequences appeared in some memory CD4+ repertoires. Autoreactive clonotypes reportedly recurred in blood of same and different patients, not controls.

The sequencing sample was made of memory (CD45RA-) CD4+ T cells from blood. The clonotype originates from a human donor in good health. The genes are TRBV27 and TRBJ1-5; D ambiguous. The CDR3 reads CASSLGLGQQPQHF. The CDR3 nucleotides are TGTGCCAGCAGTCTGGGTCTCGGGCAGCAGCCCCAGCATTTT.